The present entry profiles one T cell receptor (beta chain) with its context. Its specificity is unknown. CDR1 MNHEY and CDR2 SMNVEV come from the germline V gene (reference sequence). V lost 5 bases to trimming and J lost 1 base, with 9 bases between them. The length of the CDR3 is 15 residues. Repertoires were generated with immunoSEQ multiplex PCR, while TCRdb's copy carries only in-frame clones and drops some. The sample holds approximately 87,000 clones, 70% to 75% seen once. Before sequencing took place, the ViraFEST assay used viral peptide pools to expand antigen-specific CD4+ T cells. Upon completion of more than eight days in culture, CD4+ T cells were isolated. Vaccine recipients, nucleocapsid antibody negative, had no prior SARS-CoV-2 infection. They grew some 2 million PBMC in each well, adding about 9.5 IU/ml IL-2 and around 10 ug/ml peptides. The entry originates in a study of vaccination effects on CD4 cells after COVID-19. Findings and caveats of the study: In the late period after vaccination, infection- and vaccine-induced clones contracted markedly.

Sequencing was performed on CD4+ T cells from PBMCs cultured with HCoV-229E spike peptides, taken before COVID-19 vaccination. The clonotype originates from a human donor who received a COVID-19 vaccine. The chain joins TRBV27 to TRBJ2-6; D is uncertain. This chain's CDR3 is CASSPWGSGANVLTF. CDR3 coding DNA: TGTGCCAGCAGTCCCTGGGGATCTGGGGCCAACGTCCTGACTTTC.